This TCR beta chain emerged from a study of blood T cell repertoires in COVID-19. In the study overall: The United States, Italy and Spain supplied acute and convalescent COVID-19 samples. Nucleic acid was either cDNA or gDNA, and it came from T cells, B-cell-depleted T cells, or PBMCs.

Authors' processing steps: Reference gene primer amplification gave nucleated cell count estimates. The protocol was immunoSEQ multiplex PCR, while the TCRdb copy is restricted to in-frame clones and leaves out a portion. V, J and clone size derive from that table, while D and trimming were established from the DNA sequence. This sample has about 73,000 clones, with around four fifths found just once. The sample was peripheral blood. The receptor comes from an older man with active or convalescent COVID-19.

Here the CDR3 DNA reads TGTGCCAGCAGCCCGGGGGGACAGGGGGCCTACAATGAGCAGTTCTTC. Translation: CASSPGGQGAYNEQFF. The V and J genes are TRBV11-2 and TRBJ2-1; 11 bases are shared with TRBD1. The CDR3 consists of 16 residues. Germline V gene lookup returns CDR1 SGHAT and CDR2 FQNNGV. Trimming at V came to 5 bases and at J to 2 bases, leaving 5 bases not matched to a gene.